Below, one T cell receptor (beta chain) is given with its context. No cognate antigen has been identified for it. No qualities accompany the bases; no much larger clone lies one base away. This record belongs to a study of control samples from healthy donors and cancer patients (dated by TCRdb to the early 2020s). The library was obtained by the immunoSEQ multiplex PCR assay. Entries here come from immuneACCESS through TCRdb and include only in-frame sequences with V and J called. Some clones fail to appear in such tables; in the studies checked, an unresolved V gene covers under half of the shortfall, and the cause of the remainder is unknown. This sample is represented by 100,000 to 150,000 clones; around nine tenths of them were singletons. The biggest ten clones account for roughly 6% of the sample. At the junction V is shortened by 1 base and J by 8 bases, with 18 bases in between. The CDR3, from cysteine to phenylalanine, totals 15 residues. Of all the DNA, just the CDR3 is kept, 45 bases in frame from base 1. From a lookup of the germline V gene, CDR1 and CDR2 are SGHRS and YFSETQ.

The receptor was derived from a young man in good health. Sequencing was carried out using blood. The chain is assembled from TRBV5-1 and TRBJ1-2; confidence is insufficient to name the D gene. The CDR3 sequence is CASSLRPAVSRGYTF. The nucleotide sequence is given as TGCGCCAGCAGCTTGAGGCCGGCCGTGAGTAGGGGCTACACCTTC.